These 29 T cell receptor beta chains share one sample of origin, sequenced in a study of T-cell reconstitution after alpha-beta-depleted transplantation in children. Unique molecular identifiers were incorporated when the TCRbeta library was constructed. MiXCR was run by TCRdb on the PCR reads, yielding one entry per CDR3 protein. This sample has just over 350,000 distinct CDR3 sequences, with approximately 12% found just once. The source material was PBMCs, sampled from the stem cell graft. The receptors here all came from a human donor who donated a stem cell graft to a child with Fanconi anemia.

This clonotype has a count of ten or more. The V call is TRBV12-3 or TRBV12-4, the J call TRBJ1-6; TRBD1 aligns across 7 bases. The junction had 7 bases not matched to a gene; V was cut back by 4 bases and J by 7 bases. The CDR3 has 15 amino acids. CDR3 DNA sequence: TGTGCCAGCAGTTCCGGACAGGCAGGCAATTCACCCCTCCACTTT. This translates into CASSSGQAGNSPLHF.

This clonotype showed up just a few times. The V call is TRBV27, the J call TRBJ2-2; TRBD2 might be the D (5 bases). Germline-derived CDR1 and CDR2 are MNHEY and SMNVEV (reference sequence). The CDR3 consists of 14 residues. Trimming shortened V by 3 bases and J by 6 bases, and 11 bases separated the two germline ends. The CDR3 DNA is TGTGCCAGCAGTTTTGGTTACGGGGCCGGGGAGCTGTTTTTT. This codes for CASSFGYGAGELFF.

The sample holds a few counts of this clonotype. The rearrangement uses TRBV30 and TRBJ1-1; D unclear. CDR3 length equals 11 residues. The V gene lost 4 bases and the J gene lost 9 bases, with 12 bases spanning the gap. CDR1 GTSNPN and CDR2 SVGIG come from the germline V gene (reference sequence). Written as DNA, the CDR3 is TGTGCCTGGACAACACAGCCTCAAGCTTTCTTT. It is translated as CAWTTQPQAFF. The whole variable domain, filled in from reference TRBV30 and TRBJ1-1, reads SQTIHQWPATLVQPVGSPLSLECTVEGTSNPNLYWYRQAAGRGLQLLFYSVGIGQISSEVPQNLSASRPQDRQFILSSKKLLLSDSGFYLCAWTTQPQAFFGQGTRLTVV.

This clonotype was counted a few times. The chain joins TRBV6-5 to TRBJ1-4, with D perhaps matching TRBD1 (5 bases). Germline loops: CDR1 MNHEY, CDR2 SVGAGI. The germline V and J ends were trimmed by 0 bases and 7 bases, with 9 bases remaining between them. This CDR3 spans 14 amino acids. The CDR3 protein is CASSYSGGGEKLFF. The CDR3 nucleotides are TGTGCCAGCAGTTACTCGGGGGGAGGTGAAAAACTGTTTTTT.

The rearrangement uses TRBV12-3 or TRBV12-4 and TRBJ2-1; tentatively, D is TRBD1 (5 bases). The V gene lost 3 bases and the J gene lost 5 bases, with 11 bases spanning the gap. This CDR3 contains 14 residues. DNA for the CDR3: TGTGCCAGCAGTTTTTGGAAGGGGAACAATGAGCAGTTCTTC. Translation gives CASSFWKGNNEQFF.

CDR3 DNA sequence: TGTGCCATCAGCGACAGTGGAGGAGCTGGCTACACCTTC. Its translation is CAISDSGGAGYTF. The rearrangement uses TRBV10-3 and TRBJ1-2, with a tentative D call TRBD1 (5 bases). In germline, CDR1 is ENHRY, CDR2 SYGVKD. The V and J ends lost 6 bases and 7 bases respectively, with 15 bases between them. The CDR3 is 13 amino acids.

This clonotype was counted between two and nine times. The rearrangement uses TRBV7-6 and TRBJ2-3, with D uncertain. The CDR3 sequence is 13 residues long. CDR1 is SGHVS and CDR2 is FNYEAQ in the germline V gene. V dropped 3 bases and J dropped 5 bases, with 9 bases sitting between them. DNA for the CDR3: TGTGCCAGCAGCTTCCAACTAAGAGATACGCAGTATTTT. Protein: CASSFQLRDTQYF.

The chain uses TRBV6-5 and TRBJ1-3; D might be TRBD1 (5 bases). Trimming left V 4 bases short and J 2 bases short, with 15 bases between. The CDR3 length is 16 residues. CDR1 MNHEY and CDR2 SVGAGI come from the germline V gene. The CDR3 DNA reads TGTGCCAGCAGTTCCCCGAGGAGGGGTACTGGAAACACCATATATTTT. This translates into CASSSPRRGTGNTIYF.

J is TRBJ2-7 and V is TRBV2; possibly TRBD1 for D (6 bases). The CDR3 consists of 13 residues. V was shortened by 8 bases and J by 3 bases, with 14 bases between the two germline ends. Germline assignment: CDR1 SNHLY and CDR2 FYNNEI. The CDR3: CASVQGPNYEQYV. The CDR3 DNA follows: TGTGCCAGCGTCCAGGGGCCGAACTACGAGCAGTACGTC.

The rearrangement joins TRBV28 to TRBJ1-2; D is undetermined. The CDR3 loop spans 11 amino acids. Germline loops: CDR1 MDHEN, CDR2 SYDVKM. V dropped 3 bases and J dropped 6 bases, with 5 bases sitting between them. The chain's CDR3 is CASSFMDGYTF. CDR3 coding DNA: TGTGCCAGCAGTTTTATGGATGGCTACACCTTC.

This clonotype was seen more than once but under ten times. The chain recombines TRBV5-1 with TRBJ2-2, with a weak D call TRBD1 (6 bases). Trimming left V 3 bases short and J 2 bases short, with 11 bases between. CDR3 size: 15 residues. CDR1 and CDR2 (germline): SGHRS, YFSETQ. The CDR3 nucleotides read TGCGCCAGCAGCTCAGGACAGCTTAACACCGGGGAGCTGTTTTTT. It specifies CASSSGQLNTGELFF.

This clonotype was detected only a few times. A much larger clone differs from this one at a single base, so this may be a read error. The genes are TRBV7-2 and TRBJ1-6; D unclear. CDR1 SGHTA and CDR2 FQGNSA come from the germline V gene. The CDR3 totals 14 residues. V lost 2 bases, J lost 8 bases, and 10 bases lay in between. The CDR3 DNA reads as TGTGCCAGCAGCTTATACAAGGGAGATTCACCCCTCCACTTT. Translation gives CASSLYKGDSPLHF.

This clonotype was observed a handful of times. The genes are TRBV7-6 and TRBJ1-1; no clear D. The CDR3 totals 13 residues. Deletions cut 4 bases from V and 0 bases from J, with 6 bases between. CDR1 SGHVS and CDR2 FNYEAQ come from the germline V gene. The CDR3 spells CASSSLVNTEAFF. The CDR3 DNA sequence: TGTGCCAGCAGCTCTCTGGTGAACACTGAAGCTTTCTTT. Using reference TRBV7-6 and TRBJ1-1 for the parts outside the CDR3, the full variable domain is GAGVSQSPRYKVTKRGQDVALRCDPISGHVSLYWYRQALGQGPEFLTYFNYEAQQDKSGLPNDRFSAERPEGSISTLTIQRTEQRDSAMYRCASSSLVNTEAFFGQGTRLTVV.

There are a few counts of this clonotype. This chain connects TRBV7-2 to TRBJ2-1; maybe TRBD2 (5 bases). The germline V gene has CDR1 SGHTA and CDR2 FQGNSA. The CDR3 covers 12 residues. V lost 5 bases and J 7 bases, leaving 9 bases between the germline ends. The CDR3 DNA is TGTGCCAGCAGCACTAGTTTAAATGAGCAGTTCTTC. Encoded protein: CASSTSLNEQFF.

This clonotype was counted between two and nine times. The rearrangement links TRBV7-2 to TRBJ1-4, with 9 positions matching TRBD1. Trimming took 4 bases from V and 10 from J; bases not matched to a gene: 7. The germline V gene encodes CDR1 SGHTA and CDR2 FQGNSA. This CDR3 has 14 amino acids. CDR3 coding DNA: TGTGCCAGCAGCTCGGACAGGGGAGTAGGAAAACTGTTTTTT. It specifies CASSSDRGVGKLFF. The full variable domain, rest sourced from reference TRBV7-2 and TRBJ1-4, is GAGVSQSPSNKVTEKGKDVELRCDPISGHTALYWYRQSLGQGLEFLIYFQGNSAPDKSGLPSDRFSAERTGGSVSTLTIQRTQQEDSAVYLCASSSDRGVGKLFFGSGTQLSVL.

This clonotype was observed many times. The J gene is TRBJ1-5, the V gene TRBV5-1, with D unclear. The V gene lost 0 bases and the J gene lost 0 bases, with 7 bases spanning the gap. This CDR3 has 15 amino acids. Germline V gene sequence: CDR1 SGHRS, CDR2 YFSETQ. The CDR3 DNA is TGCGCCAGCAGCTTGGATGCTTATAGCAATCAGCCCCAGCATTTT. It encodes CASSLDAYSNQPQHF.

This clonotype has ten or more counts. V gene TRBV5-1 combines with J gene TRBJ1-5; tentative D call: TRBD1 (6 bases). In germline, CDR1 is SGHRS, CDR2 YFSETQ. The CDR3 has 14 amino acids. Trimming removed 4 bases from V and 0 bases from J, with 8 bases in between. The CDR3 DNA is TGCGCCAGCAGCGAACAGGGTAGCAATCAGCCCCAGCATTTT. This translates into CASSEQGSNQPQHF.

The chain has TRBV12-3 or TRBV12-4 and TRBJ1-2; the D is unclear. V was pared by 8 bases and J by 8 bases, with 3 bases between. This CDR3 comprises 8 residues. The CDR3: CASGGYTF. The CDR3, as DNA: TGTGCCAGCGGAGGCTACACCTTC.

This clonotype was seen repeatedly, ten times or more. The CDR3 DNA reads TGTGCCAGCAGCGCGGCCAGGAACACTGAAGCTTTCTTT. Translation: CASSAARNTEAFF. The chain combines TRBV7-2 with TRBJ1-1, with no clear D. There are 13 residues in the CDR3. Germline values: CDR1 SGHTA, CDR2 FQGNSA. V lost 5 bases and J 1 base, leaving 8 bases between the germline ends.

This clonotype turned up a few times. The rearrangement links TRBV3-1 to TRBJ2-2; TRBD1 matches at 7 bases. CDR1 is LGHDT and CDR2 is YNNKEL in the germline V gene (reference sequence). V shed 6 bases and J 0 bases; nucleotides not matched to a gene: 4. CDR3 length equals 15 residues. CDR3 protein: CASRQGQSNTGELFF. CDR3 DNA: TGTGCCAGCAGACAGGGACAGTCGAACACCGGGGAGCTGTTTTTT.

This clonotype was counted ten times or more. J is TRBJ2-7 and V is TRBV6-5; the D is unclear. The CDR3 length is 12 residues. V was trimmed by 6 bases and J by 0 bases, leaving 6 bases between them. Germline V gives CDR1 MNHEY, CDR2 SVGAGI. The CDR3 DNA reads as TGTGCCAGCAGGGGCAGCTCCTACGAGCAGTACGTC. Translated: CASRGSSYEQYV.

The sample holds a few counts of this clonotype. This chain uses TRBV5-1 with TRBJ2-5; either TRBD1 or TRBD2 may fit D (5 bases each). The CDR3 has 13 amino acids. Germline-derived CDR1 and CDR2 are SGHRS and YFSETQ. With 4 bases removed from V and 0 bases from J, the gap between germline ends came to 7 bases. The CDR3 loop reads CASSEGNQETQYF. DNA of the CDR3: TGCGCCAGCAGCGAGGGGAACCAAGAGACCCAGTACTTC.

The chain recombines TRBV5-1 with TRBJ1-2; 8 bases map to TRBD1. CDR1 and CDR2 from the germline V gene are SGHRS and YFSETQ. V lost 4 bases and J lost 0; bases outside the gene matches: 5. This CDR3 has 15 amino acids. CDR3 in amino acids: CASSPGQVANYGYTF. CDR3 DNA sequence: TGCGCCAGCAGCCCGGGACAGGTTGCTAACTATGGCTACACCTTC.

The chain couples TRBV18 to TRBJ1-1; the D is unclear. Germline lookup yields CDR1 KGHSH and CDR2 LQKENI. The V and J ends lost 3 bases and 2 bases respectively, with 7 bases between them. CDR3 length equals 13 residues. Written as DNA, the CDR3 is TGTGCCAGCTCACCGGCCATAAACACTGAAGCTTTCTTT. Its protein product is CASSPAINTEAFF.

This clonotype has at least ten counts. V and J are TRBV20-1 and TRBJ1-2, with 8 bases matching TRBD1. Germline loops: CDR1 DFQATT, CDR2 SNEGSKA (reference sequence). CDR3 size: 14 residues. Trimming at V came to 0 bases and at J to 8 bases, leaving 8 bases not matched to a gene. CDR3 nucleotide sequence: TGCAGTGCTAGAGATATGGACAGGGTGGAAGGCTACACCTTC. Translated: CSARDMDRVEGYTF.

This clonotype was picked up many times. The chain's CDR3 is CSAQGTEAFF. CDR3 nucleotides: TGCAGCGCACAGGGCACTGAAGCTTTCTTT. This chain connects TRBV29-1 to TRBJ1-1, with a tentative D call TRBD1 (6 bases). From germline, CDR1 is SQVTM and CDR2 ANQGSEA. The CDR3 is made up of 10 amino acids. The V gene lost 7 bases and the J gene lost 4 bases, with 7 bases spanning the gap.

This clonotype was seen many times. The CDR3 DNA reads as TGTGCTAGCCGGGACCGAGAAGATACGCAGTATTTT. This gives the protein CASRDREDTQYF. The chain employs TRBV12-5 and TRBJ2-3; D could derive from TRBD1 or TRBD2 (5 bases each). Deletions cut 9 bases from V and 5 bases from J, with 12 bases between. The CDR3 sequence is 12 residues long. Germline V gene lookup returns CDR1 LGHNT and CDR2 FRNRAP.

This clonotype came up a few times. This chain joins TRBV29-1 and TRBJ1-2; weak D call: TRBD1 (5 bases). This CDR3 is built from 13 residues. Germline lookup yields CDR1 SQVTM and CDR2 ANQGSEA. V lost 5 bases to trimming and J lost 5 bases, with 15 bases between them. The CDR3 coding sequence is TGCAGCGTTTTCGAGGGTCGGGGGTATGGCTACACCTTC. It yields the protein CSVFEGRGYGYTF.

This clonotype showed up just a few times. The V and J genes are TRBV29-1 and TRBJ2-3; 7 bases are shared with TRBD2. Germline V gives CDR1 SQVTM, CDR2 ANQGSEA. CDR3 length: 12 residues. V was pared by 4 bases and J by 4 bases, with 2 bases of the junction left unmatched. CDR3 bases: TGCAGCGTTGTCCGGGAGGCAGATACGCAGTATTTT. Its translation is CSVVREADTQYF.